The 18 T cell receptor beta chains presented below share a single source sample, sequenced in a study of CD8+ T cells in alopecia areata. Sequencing relied on a cDNA template that was reverse transcribed from extracted RNA. The protocol was immunoSEQ multiplex PCR, while the TCRdb copy is restricted to in-frame clones and leaves out a portion. The sample has under 350,000 clones, nearly 60% seen once. The treatment: oral pan-JAK inhibitor, 5-10 mg twice daily. The sample here was CD4+ T cells sorted from blood, taken at week 24, from a patient treated with tofacitinib. The receptors were sampled from a human donor with alopecia areata.

J is TRBJ2-5 and V is TRBV4-1, with 8 bases fitting TRBD1. This CDR3 is 16 amino acids long. V lost 0 bases and J lost 2; bases outside the gene matches: 5. Germline V gives CDR1 MGHRA, CDR2 YSYEKL. Written as DNA, the CDR3 is TGCGCCAGCAGCCAAGAAGGGACAGGTTTACAAGAGACCCAGTACTTC. It is translated as CASSQEGTGLQETQYF.

The J gene is TRBJ1-1, the V gene TRBV29-1; tentative D call: TRBD1 (5 bases). Germline V gene lookup returns CDR1 SQVTM and CDR2 ANQGSEA. The CDR3 consists of 12 residues. Trimming shortened V by 4 bases and J by 1 base, and 7 bases separated the two germline ends. DNA for the CDR3: TGCAGCGTTGTGCAGGGGAACACTGAAGCTTTCTTT. Translation: CSVVQGNTEAFF.

V is TRBV4-1 and J is TRBJ2-7; TRBD1 matches at 9 bases. The CDR3 is 15 residues long. V shed 1 base, J shed 3 bases, and the junction held 4 bases outside the gene matches. The germline V gene has CDR1 MGHRA and CDR2 YSYEKL. CDR3: CASSQGSDRGYEQYF. In DNA form, the CDR3 reads TGCGCCAGCAGCCAAGGTTCGGACAGGGGCTACGAGCAGTACTTC.

The chain uses TRBV5-1 and TRBJ2-7, with 10 bases matching TRBD1. In germline, CDR1 is SGHRS, CDR2 YFSETQ. V gave up 1 base and J gave up 4 bases; unmatched junction bases: 5. This CDR3 contains 15 residues. CDR3 nucleotide sequence: TGCGCCAGCAGCTTGTCCGGGACAGGGGCTTACGAGCAGTACTTC. Translated, it gives CASSLSGTGAYEQYF. Complete variable domain (other parts from reference TRBV5-1 and TRBJ2-7): KAGVTQTPRYLIKTRGQQVTLSCSPISGHRSVSWYQQTPGQGLQFLFEYFSETQRNKGNFPGRFSGRQFSNSRSEMNVSTLELGDSALYLCASSLSGTGAYEQYFGPGTRLTVT.

This chain connects TRBV29-1 to TRBJ2-5; 11 nucleotides line up with TRBD1. Germline loops: CDR1 SQVTM, CDR2 ANQGSEA. The junction had 5 bases not matched to a gene; V was cut back by 4 bases and J by 4 bases. This CDR3 contains 14 residues. The CDR3 spells CSVGAGTGGETQYF. Here the CDR3 DNA reads TGCAGCGTTGGAGCCGGGACAGGGGGAGAGACCCAGTACTTC.

The chain uses TRBV6-1 and TRBJ1-4; no clear D gene. CDR1 and CDR2 (germline): MNHNS, SASEGT. The CDR3 runs to 14 residues. Trimming cost V 3 bases and J 8 bases, with 13 bases left between them. CDR3 coding DNA: TGTGCCAGCAGTGACCCGAGGTCAAGCGAAAAACTGTTTTTT. Its translation is CASSDPRSSEKLFF.

This sequence joins TRBV30 and TRBJ1-2; TRBD1 matches at 7 bases. Germline assignment: CDR1 GTSNPN and CDR2 SVGIG (reference sequence). V lost 2 bases to trimming and J lost 6 bases; unmatched junction nucleotides: 6. The CDR3 loop spans 13 amino acids. The CDR3 DNA reads TGTGCCTGGAGTAAGGGGGCGGGGAATGGCTACACCTTC. Its translation is CAWSKGAGNGYTF.

The chain couples TRBV5-1 to TRBJ2-1; D tentatively reads TRBD1 or TRBD2 (6 bases each). This CDR3 is built from 15 residues. V lost 4 bases, J lost 8 bases, and 19 bases lay in between. Germline V lookup: CDR1 SGHRS, CDR2 YFSETQ. The CDR3 sequence: CASSPDSGARDEQFF. The DNA for the CDR3 is TGCGCCAGCAGCCCCGACTCGGGGGCACGGGATGAGCAGTTCTTC.

The chain combines TRBV5-1 with TRBJ2-1; the match to TRBD1 covers 7 bases. Germline V gives CDR1 SGHRS, CDR2 YFSETQ. V was pared by 4 bases and J by 2 bases, with 9 bases of the junction left unmatched. CDR3 length: 16 amino acids. Written as DNA, the CDR3 is TGCGCCAGCAGCCCCAACTACAGGGGTACCTACAATGAGCAGTTCTTC. Translated, it gives CASSPNYRGTYNEQFF.

This clone showed up just a few times. The chain combines TRBV29-1 with TRBJ2-2; no reliable D call. V was pared by 6 bases and J by 0 bases, with 8 bases between. Germline CDR1 is SQVTM and CDR2 is ANQGSEA. The length of the CDR3 is 13 residues. The CDR3 protein is CSVGMSNTGELFF. For the CDR3, the DNA is TGCAGCGTAGGGATGTCGAACACCGGGGAGCTGTTTTTT.

The genes are TRBV28 and TRBJ2-6, with D possibly being TRBD2 (6 bases). CDR3 length equals 17 residues. The V end lost 3 bases, the J end lost 0 bases, and 12 bases lay between the germline ends. The germline gives CDR1 MDHEN, CDR2 SYDVKM. The CDR3 bases are TGTGCCAGCAGTTTGGGGCTAGCGTACTCTGGGGCCAACGTCCTGACTTTC. Translating gives CASSLGLAYSGANVLTF.

V gene TRBV30 combines with J gene TRBJ2-2, with TRBD1 matching 7 bases. Germline V gene lookup returns CDR1 GTSNPN and CDR2 SVGIG (reference sequence). The trim removed 2 bases at V and 3 bases at J, leaving 9 bases unmatched. This CDR3 is built from 16 residues. The CDR3 DNA follows: TGTGCCTGGAGTCGGTTTTTAGGACAGGACACCGGGGAGCTGTTTTTT. Amino acid sequence: CAWSRFLGQDTGELFF.

The V gene is TRBV6-6, the J gene TRBJ1-2, with D maybe TRBD1 (5 bases). Trimming removed 0 bases from V and 6 bases from J, with 14 bases in between. The germline V gene encodes CDR1 MNHNY and CDR2 SVGAGI (reference sequence). This CDR3 contains 15 residues. Here the CDR3 reads CASSYSSQGSDGYTF. The CDR3 DNA sequence: TGTGCCAGCAGTTACTCGTCTCAGGGTTCGGATGGCTACACCTTC.

CDR3: CAWAGGLGETQYF. The CDR3 region has the DNA TGTGCCTGGGCAGGGGGTTTAGGAGAGACCCAGTACTTC. V gene TRBV30 combines with J gene TRBJ2-5; 7 bases line up with TRBD1. CDR3 length equals 13 residues. Looked up from germline, CDR1 is GTSNPN and CDR2 is SVGIG (reference sequence). The J segment lost 4 bases and the V segment lost 5 bases, leaving 7 bases of the junction unmatched.

This clone was detected once. This chain connects TRBV30 to TRBJ2-1, with D uncertain. Germline CDR1 reads GTSNPN; CDR2 reads SVGIG (reference sequence). The CDR3 has 13 residues. V was shortened by 2 bases and J by 4 bases, with 9 bases between the two germline ends. The CDR3 DNA reads TGTGCCTGGAGTACGGGTTCGTACAATGAGCAGTTCTTC. Its protein is CAWSTGSYNEQFF.

The chain links TRBV6-6 to TRBJ1-6; D not certain. Germline V lookup: CDR1 MNHNY, CDR2 SVGAGI (reference sequence). V was clipped by 11 bases and J by 7 bases, with 12 bases between them. The CDR3 sequence is 12 residues long. CDR3 nucleotide sequence: TGTGCCTCATCTCCGGGGAATTCACCCCTCCACTTT. As protein: CASSPGNSPLHF.

The CDR3 spells CSVEESGQGYGYTF. The CDR3 DNA is TGCAGCGTTGAAGAGTCGGGACAGGGCTATGGCTACACCTTC. The chain couples TRBV29-1 to TRBJ1-2, with 9 bases fitting TRBD1. The CDR3 covers 14 residues. Per germline, CDR1 SQVTM and CDR2 ANQGSEA. Unmatched junction bases numbered 3, after V lost 0 bases and J lost 4 bases.

The rearrangement joins TRBV6-5 to TRBJ2-3, with D perhaps TRBD1 (5 bases). With 6 bases removed from V and 4 bases from J, the gap between germline ends came to 8 bases. Looked up from germline, CDR1 is MNHEY and CDR2 is SVGAGI. This CDR3 is 12 amino acids long. CDR3 coding DNA: TGTGCCAGCAGCAGGGAATCAGATACGCAGTATTTT. Its translation: CASSRESDTQYF.